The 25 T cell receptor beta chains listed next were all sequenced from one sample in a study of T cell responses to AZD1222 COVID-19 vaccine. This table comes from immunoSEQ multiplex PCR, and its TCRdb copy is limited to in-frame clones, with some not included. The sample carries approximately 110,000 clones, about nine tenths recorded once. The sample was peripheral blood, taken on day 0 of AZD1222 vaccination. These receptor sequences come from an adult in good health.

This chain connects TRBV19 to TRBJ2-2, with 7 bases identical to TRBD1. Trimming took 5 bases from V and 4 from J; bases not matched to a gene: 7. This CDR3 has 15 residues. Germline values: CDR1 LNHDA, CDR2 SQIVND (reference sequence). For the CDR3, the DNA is TGTGCCAGTAGTGGCCCACAGGGGACCACCGGGGAGCTGTTTTTT. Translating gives CASSGPQGTTGELFF.

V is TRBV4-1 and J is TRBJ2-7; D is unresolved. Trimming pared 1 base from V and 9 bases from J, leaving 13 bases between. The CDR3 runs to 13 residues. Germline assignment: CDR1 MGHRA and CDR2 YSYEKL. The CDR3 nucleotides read TGCGCCAGCAGCCAAGTCGCAGGCCAGCCGCAGTACTTC. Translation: CASSQVAGQPQYF.

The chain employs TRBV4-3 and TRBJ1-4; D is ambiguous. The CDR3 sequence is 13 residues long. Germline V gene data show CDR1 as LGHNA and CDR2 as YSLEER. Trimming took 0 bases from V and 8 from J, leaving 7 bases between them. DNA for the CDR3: TGCGCCAGCAGCCAAGATAGTGGGGAAAAACTGTTTTTT. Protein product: CASSQDSGEKLFF.

The DNA for the CDR3 is TGTGCCAGCAGCTTCACTGGGGGCCAGCCCCAGCATTTT. Its protein is CASSFTGGQPQHF. This chain joins TRBV7-2 and TRBJ1-5; D perhaps matches TRBD1 (6 bases). This CDR3 is built from 13 residues. V shed 3 bases and J shed 7 bases, with 10 bases lying between them. Looked up from germline, CDR1 is SGHTA and CDR2 is FQGNSA.

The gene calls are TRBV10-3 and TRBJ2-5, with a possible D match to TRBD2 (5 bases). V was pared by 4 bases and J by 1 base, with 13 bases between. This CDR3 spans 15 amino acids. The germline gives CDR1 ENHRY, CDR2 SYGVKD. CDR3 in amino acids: CAISVLGGPQETQYF. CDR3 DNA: TGTGCCATCAGTGTGTTGGGCGGGCCCCAAGAGACCCAGTACTTC.

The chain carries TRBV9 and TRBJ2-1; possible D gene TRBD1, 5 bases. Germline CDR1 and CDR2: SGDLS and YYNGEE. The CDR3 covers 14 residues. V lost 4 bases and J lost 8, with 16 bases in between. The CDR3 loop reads CASSLDPQGYEQFF. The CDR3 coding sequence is TGTGCCAGCAGCCTGGACCCCCAGGGCTATGAGCAGTTCTTC. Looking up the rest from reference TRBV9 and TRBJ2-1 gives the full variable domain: DSGVTQTPKHLITATGQRVTLRCSPRSGDLSVYWYQQSLDQGLQFLIQYYNGEERAKGNILERFSAQQFPDLHSELNLSSLELGDSALYFCASSLDPQGYEQFFGPGTRLTVL.

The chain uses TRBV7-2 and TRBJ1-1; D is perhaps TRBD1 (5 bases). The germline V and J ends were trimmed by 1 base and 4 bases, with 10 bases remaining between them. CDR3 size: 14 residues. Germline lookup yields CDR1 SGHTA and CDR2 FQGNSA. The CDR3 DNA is TGTGCCAGCAGCTTAGACGGAAGGGGCACTGAAGCTTTCTTT. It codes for CASSLDGRGTEAFF. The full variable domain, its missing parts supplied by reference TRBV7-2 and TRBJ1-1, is GAGVSQSPSNKVTEKGKDVELRCDPISGHTALYWYRQSLGQGLEFLIYFQGNSAPDKSGLPSDRFSAERTGGSVSTLTIQRTQQEDSAVYLCASSLDGRGTEAFFGQGTRLTVV.

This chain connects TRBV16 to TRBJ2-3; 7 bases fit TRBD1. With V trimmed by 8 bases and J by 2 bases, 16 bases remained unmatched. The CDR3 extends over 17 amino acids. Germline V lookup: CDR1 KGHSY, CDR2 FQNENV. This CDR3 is CASLHRMGQLFTDTQYF. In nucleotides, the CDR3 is TGTGCCAGCCTCCATCGTATGGGACAGCTTTTCACAGATACGCAGTATTTT.

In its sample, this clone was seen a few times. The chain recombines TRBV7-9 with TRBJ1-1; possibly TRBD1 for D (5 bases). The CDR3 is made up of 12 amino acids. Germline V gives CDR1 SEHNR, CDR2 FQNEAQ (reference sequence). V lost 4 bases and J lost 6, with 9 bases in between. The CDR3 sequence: CASSYQGAEAFF. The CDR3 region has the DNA TGTGCCAGCAGCTATCAGGGTGCTGAAGCTTTCTTT. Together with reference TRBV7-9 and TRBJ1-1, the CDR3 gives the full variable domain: DTGVSQNPRHKITKRGQNVTFRCDPISEHNRLYWYRQTLGQGPEFLTYFQNEAQLEKSRLLSDRFSAERPKGSFSTLEIQRTEQGDSAMYLCASSYQGAEAFFGQGTRLTVV.

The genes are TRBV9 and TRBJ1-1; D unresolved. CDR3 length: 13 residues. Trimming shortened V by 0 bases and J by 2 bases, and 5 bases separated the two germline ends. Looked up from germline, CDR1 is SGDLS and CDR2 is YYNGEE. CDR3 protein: CASSVATNTEAFF. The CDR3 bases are TGTGCCAGCAGCGTAGCGACAAACACTGAAGCTTTCTTT.

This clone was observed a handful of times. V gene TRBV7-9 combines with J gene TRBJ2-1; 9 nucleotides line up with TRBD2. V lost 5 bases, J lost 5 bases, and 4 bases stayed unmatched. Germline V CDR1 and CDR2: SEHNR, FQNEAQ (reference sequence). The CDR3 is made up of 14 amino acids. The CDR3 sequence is CASSPREGHNEQFF. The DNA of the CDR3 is TGTGCCAGCAGCCCGCGGGAGGGCCACAATGAGCAGTTCTTC.

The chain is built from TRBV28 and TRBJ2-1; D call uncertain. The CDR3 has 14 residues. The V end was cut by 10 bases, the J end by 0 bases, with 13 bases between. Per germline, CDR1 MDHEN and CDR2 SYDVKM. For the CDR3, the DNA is TGTGCCACCGGTGGCTGGAGCTCCTACAATGAGCAGTTCTTC. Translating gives CATGGWSSYNEQFF.

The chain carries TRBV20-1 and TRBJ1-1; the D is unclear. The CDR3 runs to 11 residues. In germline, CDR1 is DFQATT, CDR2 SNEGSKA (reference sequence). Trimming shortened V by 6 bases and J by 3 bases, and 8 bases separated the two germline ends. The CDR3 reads CSARTDTEAFF. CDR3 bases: TGCAGTGCACGGACCGACACTGAAGCTTTCTTT.

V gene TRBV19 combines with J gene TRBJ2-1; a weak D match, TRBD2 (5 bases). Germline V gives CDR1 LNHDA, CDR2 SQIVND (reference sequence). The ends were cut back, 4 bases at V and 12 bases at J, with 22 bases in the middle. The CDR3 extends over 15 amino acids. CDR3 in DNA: TGTGCCAGTAGTACCGATCCGGCAACTCCTCGGGGGCAGTTCTTC. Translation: CASSTDPATPRGQFF.

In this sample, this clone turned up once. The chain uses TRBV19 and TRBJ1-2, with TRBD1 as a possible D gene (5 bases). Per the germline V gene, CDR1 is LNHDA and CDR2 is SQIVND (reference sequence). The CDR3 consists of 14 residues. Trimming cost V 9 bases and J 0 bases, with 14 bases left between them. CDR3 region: CASSKGSPNYGYTF. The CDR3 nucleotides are TGTGCCAGCAGCAAGGGGTCCCCTAACTATGGCTACACCTTC.

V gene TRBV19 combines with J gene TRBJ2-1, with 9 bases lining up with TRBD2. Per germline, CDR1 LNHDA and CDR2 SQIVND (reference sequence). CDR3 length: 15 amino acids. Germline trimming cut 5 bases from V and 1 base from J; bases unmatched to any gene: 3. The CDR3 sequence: CASSEAGGSYNEQFF. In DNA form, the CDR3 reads TGTGCCAGTAGTGAGGCGGGAGGGTCCTACAATGAGCAGTTCTTC.

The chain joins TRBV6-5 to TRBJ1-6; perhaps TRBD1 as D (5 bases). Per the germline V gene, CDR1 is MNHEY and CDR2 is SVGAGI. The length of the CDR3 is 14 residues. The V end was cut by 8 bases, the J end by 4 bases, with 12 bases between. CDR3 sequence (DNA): TGTGCCAGCGGCGGGGCCTTATATAATTCACCCCTCCACTTT. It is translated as CASGGALYNSPLHF.

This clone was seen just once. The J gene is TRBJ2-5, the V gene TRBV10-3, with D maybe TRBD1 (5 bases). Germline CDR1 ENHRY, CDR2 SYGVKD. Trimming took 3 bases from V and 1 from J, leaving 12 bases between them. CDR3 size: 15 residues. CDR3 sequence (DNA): TGTGCCATCAGTGATAGTGTGCAGGGCCAAGAGACCCAGTACTTC. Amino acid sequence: CAISDSVQGQETQYF.

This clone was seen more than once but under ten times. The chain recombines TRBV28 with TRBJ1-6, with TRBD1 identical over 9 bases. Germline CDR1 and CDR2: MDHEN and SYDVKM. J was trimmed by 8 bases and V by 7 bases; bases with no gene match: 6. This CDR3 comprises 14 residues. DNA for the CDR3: TGTGCCAGCATCCGACAGGGGGTATATTCACCCCTCCACTTT. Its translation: CASIRQGVYSPLHF. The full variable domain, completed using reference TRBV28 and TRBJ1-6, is DVKVTQSSRYLVKRTGEKVFLECVQDMDHENMFWYRQDPGLGLRLIYFSYDVKMKEKGDIPEGYSVSREKKERFSLILESASTNQTSMYLCASIRQGVYSPLHFGNGTRLTVT.

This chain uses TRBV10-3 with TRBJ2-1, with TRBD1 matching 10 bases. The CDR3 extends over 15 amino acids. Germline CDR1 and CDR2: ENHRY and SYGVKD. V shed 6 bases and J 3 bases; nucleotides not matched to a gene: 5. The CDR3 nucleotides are TGTGCCATCAGGTCGGACAGGGGGAACTACAATGAGCAGTTCTTC. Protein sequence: CAIRSDRGNYNEQFF.

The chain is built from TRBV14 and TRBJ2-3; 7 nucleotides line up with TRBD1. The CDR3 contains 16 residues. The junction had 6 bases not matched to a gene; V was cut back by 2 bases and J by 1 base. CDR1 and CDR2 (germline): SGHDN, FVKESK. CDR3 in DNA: TGTGCCAGCAGCCAACGGAGGACAGGCGGCACAGATACGCAGTATTTT. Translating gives CASSQRRTGGTDTQYF.

CDR3 DNA: TGTGCCTGGAGAGCAGGGACCAGCAATCAGCCCCAGCATTTT. Protein: CAWRAGTSNQPQHF. This sequence joins TRBV30 and TRBJ1-5, with D perhaps matching TRBD1 (5 bases). From germline, CDR1 is GTSNPN and CDR2 SVGIG (reference sequence). There are 14 residues in the CDR3. Trimming took off 3 bases at V and 1 base at J, with 10 bases between the two ends.

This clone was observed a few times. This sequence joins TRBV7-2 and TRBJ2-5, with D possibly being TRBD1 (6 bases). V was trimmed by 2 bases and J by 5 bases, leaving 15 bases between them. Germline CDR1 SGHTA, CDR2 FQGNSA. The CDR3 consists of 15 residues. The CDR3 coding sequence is TGTGCCAGCAGCTTACAGGGACAAATAGGGGAGACCCAGTACTTC. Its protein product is CASSLQGQIGETQYF.

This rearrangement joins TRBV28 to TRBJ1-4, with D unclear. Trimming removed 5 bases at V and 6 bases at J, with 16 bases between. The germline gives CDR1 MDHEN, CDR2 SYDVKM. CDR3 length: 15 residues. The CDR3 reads CASSPHGGADEKLFF. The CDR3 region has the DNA TGTGCCAGCAGTCCCCACGGTGGAGCGGATGAAAAACTGTTTTTT.

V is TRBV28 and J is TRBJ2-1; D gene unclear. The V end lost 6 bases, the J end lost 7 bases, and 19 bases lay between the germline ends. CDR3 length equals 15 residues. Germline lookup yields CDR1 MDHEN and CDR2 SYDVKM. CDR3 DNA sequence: TGTGCCAGCAGCCTAACGACTGGGGTCAATAATGAGCAGTTCTTC. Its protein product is CASSLTTGVNNEQFF.